This T cell receptor beta chain was recovered during a study of blood T cell repertoires in COVID-19. The overall study: COVID-19 samples, acute and convalescent, were from the United States, Italy and Spain. The cDNA or gDNA used as material had been derived from T cells, B-cell-depleted T cells, or PBMCs.

Original analysis: For nucleated cells, counts were estimated from reference gene primer amplification. Produced via immunoSEQ multiplex PCR; TCRdb's table is partial and in-frame only. Clone size and V and J calls were adopted from that table, with D and trimming inferred from the DNA. The data show nearly 45,000 clones, roughly 90% seen once. CDR1 is SEHNR and CDR2 is FQNEAQ in the germline V gene (reference sequence). V lost 6 bases to trimming and J lost 12 bases, with 12 bases between them. The CDR3 is 12 amino acids. This TCR was sampled from a woman older than 75 in a cohort sampled during active or convalescent COVID-19. The rearrangement joins TRBV7-9 to TRBJ1-6, with D hard to call. The sequencing sample was made of peripheral blood. In DNA, the CDR3 is TGTGCCAGCAGAAGGGAGGATGGACCCCTCCACTTT. The encoded protein is CASRREDGPLHF.